Following are 5 T cell receptor beta chains from one sample sequenced in a study of vaccination and CD4 T cells after COVID-19. At the Johns Hopkins FTIC core, DNA taken from cultured CD4+ T cells was sequenced by way of the Oncomine TCR Beta short-read assay. TCRdb fed the PCR reads into MiXCR, producing one record per CDR3 protein. The sample has tens of thousands of distinct CDR3 sequences; roughly two fifths are singletons. These TCRs' antigens remain unknown. Described time point: late sampling 161 to 241 days after vaccination in a few convalescent patients. Treatment specified: roughly 10-day PBMC culture with coronavirus spike peptide pools or control peptides (ViraFEST assay). This material consisted of CD4+ T cells from blood, cultured in vitro, taken about 7 months after SARS-CoV-2 vaccination. These receptors all come from a human donor who had recovered from COVID-19.

The chain joins TRBV20-1 to TRBJ2-3; the D gene is possibly TRBD2 (5 bases). This CDR3 comprises 14 residues. V dropped 6 bases and J dropped 2 bases, with 15 bases sitting between them. The V gene's germline CDR1 is DFQATT and CDR2 SNEGSKA (reference sequence). In nucleotides, the CDR3 is TGCAGTGCCCCCGGGCGGGCGAACACAGATACGCAGTATTTT. Amino acids: CSAPGRANTDTQYF.

The chain recombines TRBV27 with TRBJ1-2; D may be TRBD1 (6 bases). Germline assignment: CDR1 MNHEY and CDR2 SMNVEV (reference sequence). The CDR3 consists of 15 residues. Trimming removed 5 bases at V and 3 bases at J, with 16 bases between. Here the CDR3 DNA reads TGTGCCAGCAGTCGGGGTGGGGGGGGCCACTATGGCTACACCTTC. Translation: CASSRGGGGHYGYTF.

This clonotype was counted between two and nine times. The V and J genes are TRBV10-3 and TRBJ1-5; D gene unclear. Trimming took 5 bases from V and 4 from J, leaving 15 bases between them. Per germline, CDR1 ENHRY and CDR2 SYGVKD. The CDR3 has 15 amino acids. The CDR3 spells CAISQQAPTNQPQHF. DNA of the CDR3: TGTGCCATCAGTCAGCAGGCTCCGACTAATCAGCCCCAGCATTTT.

The chain employs TRBV7-2 and TRBJ1-6, with a possible D match to TRBD1 (5 bases). The CDR3 loop spans 14 amino acids. CDR1 is SGHTA, CDR2 FQGNSA, per germline. Trimming left V 4 bases short and J 10 bases short, with 14 bases between. The CDR3 DNA follows: TGTGCCAGCAGCTCCGGCCAGGGCCACTCACCCCTCCACTTT. The encoded protein is CASSSGQGHSPLHF.

This clonotype appeared a few times. The CDR3 DNA sequence: TGTGCCAGCAGCTTGGGCGGAGGCACAGATACGCAGTATTTT. It translates to CASSLGGGTDTQYF. This chain uses TRBV11-3 with TRBJ2-3; no clear D. V was shortened by 3 bases and J by 1 base, with 8 bases between the two germline ends. This CDR3 comprises 14 residues. Germline V lookup: CDR1 SGHNT, CDR2 YENEEA.